These 28 T cell receptor beta chains were all obtained from the same sample, sequenced in a study of cytomegalovirus exposure and HLA in healthy donors. With 60 Vbeta and 13 Jbeta primers, the PCR was carried out. Libraries were prepared by immunoSEQ multiplex PCR; TCRdb keeps only in-frame clonotypes and omits some of them. The repertoire holds tens of thousands of clones, with about 66% as singletons. The material sequenced was PBMCs. The receptors here all came from a man aged 50-59 years in good health and CMV-seropositive.

The rearrangement joins TRBV10-3 to TRBJ2-2; possible D gene TRBD2, 5 bases. Trimming removed 7 bases from V and 3 bases from J, with 12 bases in between. CDR1 and CDR2 (germline): ENHRY, SYGVKD. The CDR3 spans 14 residues. CDR3 loop: CAITGKWDTGELFF. DNA for the CDR3: TGTGCCATCACGGGGAAGTGGGACACCGGGGAGCTGTTTTTT.

V gene TRBV18 combines with J gene TRBJ2-2, with a possible D match to TRBD1 (5 bases). CDR1 is KGHSH and CDR2 is LQKENI in the germline V gene. The CDR3 covers 15 residues. V lost 2 bases and J lost 2, with 9 bases in between. The DNA of the CDR3 is TGTGCCAGCTCACCAAGGCAGGGTAACACCGGGGAGCTGTTTTTT. Translation: CASSPRQGNTGELFF.

The V and J genes are TRBV6-1 and TRBJ1-2; D ambiguous. Germline CDR1 is MNHNS and CDR2 is SASEGT. The V gene lost 2 bases and the J gene lost 5 bases, with 9 bases spanning the gap. The CDR3 is made up of 13 amino acids. CDR3 amino acids: CASSEYRSYGYTF. The CDR3 coding sequence is TGTGCCAGCAGTGAATACAGATCATATGGCTACACCTTC.

This clone was detected only a few times. J is TRBJ1-1 and V is TRBV27, with D hard to call. V was clipped by 6 bases and J by 1 base, with 9 bases between them. The length of the CDR3 is 13 residues. Germline V gene lookup returns CDR1 MNHEY and CDR2 SMNVEV (reference sequence). CDR3 region: CASRSNGNTEAFF. CDR3 in DNA: TGTGCCAGCAGGTCAAACGGGAACACTGAAGCTTTCTTT.

The chain uses TRBV10-3 and TRBJ1-2, with 9 bases matching TRBD1. Germline lookup yields CDR1 ENHRY and CDR2 SYGVKD. The CDR3 totals 14 residues. V lost 2 bases, J lost 3 bases, and 1 base stayed unmatched. The CDR3 DNA follows: TGTGCCATCAGTGAGCGGACAGGGGACTATGGCTACACCTTC. Its translation: CAISERTGDYGYTF.

The table lists this clone with a few counts. This chain connects TRBV19 to TRBJ1-1; 7 bases align to TRBD1. The CDR3 runs 12 residues. In germline, CDR1 is LNHDA, CDR2 SQIVND (reference sequence). Losses at the gene ends were 5 bases for V and 7 bases for J; bases not matched to a gene: 4. For the CDR3, the DNA is TGTGCCAGTAGTTCACAGGGGTTTGAAGCTTTCTTT. Translating gives CASSSQGFEAFF.

This chain connects TRBV7-9 to TRBJ1-5; tentatively, D is TRBD1 (5 bases). This CDR3 contains 14 residues. Trimming stripped 1 base from V and 6 bases from J, with 10 bases between. The germline CDR1 and CDR2 sequences are SEHNR and FQNEAQ (reference sequence). The CDR3 coding sequence is TGTGCCAGCAGCTTAGAGGGACTGTCTCAGCCCCAGCATTTT. Translation gives CASSLEGLSQPQHF.

This sequence joins TRBV7-3 and TRBJ2-1, with 7 bases fitting TRBD2. This CDR3 comprises 14 residues. Trimming removed 5 bases from V and 7 bases from J; junction bases left unmatched: 8. Germline V gene sequence: CDR1 SGHTA, CDR2 FQGTGA. CDR3 protein: CASSPEAGRNEQFF. CDR3 DNA: TGTGCCAGCAGCCCCGAGGCCGGGAGGAATGAGCAGTTCTTC.

This clone was observed once. For the CDR3, the DNA is TGTGCCAGCAGTACCACTAGGACCGGGGAGCTGTTTTTT. It yields the protein CASSTTRTGELFF. The chain links TRBV28 to TRBJ2-2; possibly TRBD2 for D (5 bases). This CDR3 comprises 13 residues. Trimming left V 5 bases short and J 5 bases short, with 9 bases between. Germline CDR1 reads MDHEN; CDR2 reads SYDVKM.

The chain links TRBV6-1 to TRBJ2-1, with D possibly matching TRBD1 (5 bases). Trimming took 6 bases from V and 8 from J, leaving 14 bases between them. This CDR3 has 13 residues. Germline V CDR1 and CDR2: MNHNS, SASEGT. CDR3 coding DNA: TGTGCCAGCAGCCCTCCAGGGCTGGATGAGCAGTTCTTC. This encodes CASSPPGLDEQFF.

This clone was counted only a few times. The chain employs TRBV19 and TRBJ1-5, with unresolved D. This CDR3 spans 13 amino acids. Per germline, CDR1 LNHDA and CDR2 SQIVND (reference sequence). Between the trimmed V and J ends, which lost 4 bases and 6 bases, there was a span of 10 bases. For the CDR3, the DNA is TGTGCCAGTAGTACGGTAGCCTTTCAGCCCCAGCATTTT. It specifies CASSTVAFQPQHF.

CDR3 amino acids: CASSLASGFGTDTQYF. In DNA form, the CDR3 reads TGTGCCAGCAGCTTAGCTAGCGGTTTCGGCACAGATACGCAGTATTTT. The chain uses TRBV7-8 and TRBJ2-3; a weak D match, TRBD2 (6 bases). The CDR3 runs to 16 residues. Trimming took 0 bases from V and 1 from J, leaving 11 bases between them. Germline lookup yields CDR1 SGHVS and CDR2 FQNEAQ.

The chain combines TRBV2 with TRBJ2-5; 7 nucleotides line up with TRBD1. Losses at the gene ends were 4 bases for V and 1 base for J; bases not matched to a gene: 3. Germline values: CDR1 SNHLY, CDR2 FYNNEI. This CDR3 has 14 amino acids. CDR3 coding DNA: TGTGCCAGCAGTGCGAGACAGGGCCAAGAGACCCAGTACTTC. Translated, it gives CASSARQGQETQYF.

In this sample, this clone turned up once. V usage is TRBV5-1 and J usage is TRBJ2-7, with 7 bases that match TRBD1. The CDR3 length is 15 residues. Germline assignment: CDR1 SGHRS and CDR2 YFSETQ. The V segment lost 4 bases and the J segment 6 bases; nucleotides outside the gene matches: 13. CDR3: CASSPTTGTAVEQYF. CDR3 nucleotides: TGCGCCAGCAGCCCCACCACCGGGACAGCGGTCGAGCAGTACTTC.

This clone was found many times. This chain uses TRBV7-8 with TRBJ2-1, with D perhaps matching TRBD2 (6 bases). Germline V CDR1 and CDR2: SGHVS, FQNEAQ. Trimming stripped 5 bases from V and 0 bases from J, with 11 bases between. The length of the CDR3 is 15 residues. The CDR3 loop is CASSPGGGSYNEQFF. In DNA form, the CDR3 reads TGTGCCAGCAGCCCCGGGGGAGGCTCCTACAATGAGCAGTTCTTC.

This clone showed up just a few times. The chain recombines TRBV7-8 with TRBJ1-1, with 8 bases fitting TRBD1. The CDR3 spans 16 residues. V lost 2 bases and J lost 4; bases outside the gene matches: 9. Looked up from germline, CDR1 is SGHVS and CDR2 is FQNEAQ. CDR3 residues: CASSLRQGTGRTEAFF. CDR3 bases: TGTGCCAGCAGCTTAAGACAGGGGACTGGGCGCACTGAAGCTTTCTTT. Based on the CDR3 plus reference TRBV7-8 and TRBJ1-1, the full variable domain is GAGVSQSPRYKVAKRGQDVALRCDPISGHVSLFWYQQALGQGPEFLTYFQNEAQLDKSGLPSDRFFAERPEGSVSTLKIQRTQQEDSAVYLCASSLRQGTGRTEAFFGQGTRLTVV.

The chain uses TRBV19 and TRBJ1-5; D gene uncertain. The ends were cut back, 3 bases at V and 6 bases at J, with 9 bases in the middle. The germline gives CDR1 LNHDA, CDR2 SQIVND (reference sequence). This CDR3 comprises 13 residues. CDR3 DNA sequence: TGTGCCAGTAGTATCGGGTCCTTTCAGCCCCAGCATTTT. Its translation is CASSIGSFQPQHF.

The chain recombines TRBV5-1 with TRBJ1-5, with TRBD1 as a possible D gene (6 bases). Trimming took 2 bases from V and 6 from J, leaving 12 bases between them. The CDR3 length is 14 residues. The germline V gene encodes CDR1 SGHRS and CDR2 YFSETQ. The CDR3 region has the DNA TGCGCCAGCAGCTTCCGACAGGCGGGTCAGCCCCAGCATTTT. It codes for CASSFRQAGQPQHF.

This chain joins TRBV7-9 and TRBJ2-5, with 8 bases identical to TRBD1. Trimming cost V 1 base and J 9 bases; bases outside gene matches: 13. Per germline, CDR1 SEHNR and CDR2 FQNEAQ (reference sequence). This CDR3 comprises 16 residues. The CDR3 sequence: CASSLGAGQDRLAQYF. The CDR3 bases are TGTGCCAGCAGCTTAGGGGCGGGACAGGACCGATTGGCCCAGTACTTC. The full variable domain, with the rest looked up from reference TRBV7-9 and TRBJ2-5, is DTGVSQNPRHKITKRGQNVTFRCDPISEHNRLYWYRQTLGQGPEFLTYFQNEAQLEKSRLLSDRFSAERPKGSFSTLEIQRTEQGDSAMYLCASSLGAGQDRLAQYFGPGTRLLVL.

This clone was detected a few times. The chain couples TRBV5-1 to TRBJ1-2; TRBD1 might be the D (6 bases). CDR3 length equals 14 residues. CDR1 is SGHRS and CDR2 is YFSETQ in the germline V gene. V was trimmed by 0 bases and J by 10 bases, leaving 16 bases between them. The CDR3 sequence: CASSLARTENHYTF. CDR3 sequence (DNA): TGCGCCAGCAGCTTGGCCCGGACAGAAAACCACTACACCTTC.

The chain is built from TRBV7-7 and TRBJ2-3, with a possible D match to TRBD2 (6 bases). Germline V gives CDR1 SSHAT, CDR2 FNYEAQ (reference sequence). The CDR3 spans 14 residues. The germline V and J ends were trimmed by 3 bases and 7 bases, with 14 bases remaining between them. The CDR3 spells CASSLEGLGHTQYF. The CDR3 nucleotides read TGTGCCAGCAGCTTGGAGGGACTGGGGCATACGCAGTATTTT.

The count of this clone is one. The chain is built from TRBV9 and TRBJ1-2, with D possibly being TRBD1 (6 bases). The V and J ends lost 4 bases and 1 base respectively, with 14 bases between them. Germline assignment: CDR1 SGDLS and CDR2 YYNGEE. The CDR3 consists of 15 residues. Here the CDR3 reads CASSPQGQYNYGYTF. In nucleotides, the CDR3 is TGTGCCAGCAGCCCTCAGGGACAATATAACTATGGCTACACCTTC.

This chain links TRBV20-1 with TRBJ1-4, with unresolved D. In germline, CDR1 is DFQATT, CDR2 SNEGSKA (reference sequence). The V and J ends lost 6 bases and 11 bases respectively, with 13 bases between them. The CDR3 contains 11 residues. CDR3 in amino acids: CSAIAEGKLFF. The CDR3 nucleotides are TGCAGTGCCATCGCCGAGGGTAAACTGTTTTTT.

CDR3 in amino acids: CASSQRGQFETDTQYF. The CDR3 region has the DNA TGTGCCAGCAGCCAGCGGGGGCAGTTTGAGACAGATACGCAGTATTTT. The chain combines TRBV4-2 with TRBJ2-3; a weak D match, TRBD2 (7 bases). V was trimmed by 3 bases and J by 3 bases, leaving 16 bases between them. The germline V gene encodes CDR1 LGHNA and CDR2 YNFKEQ. The CDR3 extends over 16 amino acids.

The genes are TRBV5-6 and TRBJ1-1; 9 bases align to TRBD1. The junction had 6 bases not matched to a gene; V was cut back by 2 bases and J by 4 bases. The CDR3 loop spans 15 amino acids. Germline V CDR1 and CDR2: SGHDT, YYEEEE. In DNA form, the CDR3 reads TGTGCCAGCAGCTTCGGGACAGGGAGTTTCACTGAAGCTTTCTTT. It translates to CASSFGTGSFTEAFF. Full variable domain (outside the CDR3, taken from reference TRBV5-6 and TRBJ1-1): DAGVTQSPTHLIKTRGQQVTLRCSPKSGHDTVSWYQQALGQGPQFIFQYYEEEERQRGNFPDRFSGHQFPNYSSELNVNALLLGDSALYLCASSFGTGSFTEAFFGQGTRLTVV.

This chain uses TRBV10-3 with TRBJ1-1; D uncertain. The CDR3 has 13 residues. Trimming removed 2 bases from V and 6 bases from J, with 10 bases in between. Germline lookup yields CDR1 ENHRY and CDR2 SYGVKD. The CDR3 DNA reads as TGTGCCATCAGTGAGGAAAGGGAGGCTGAAGCTTTCTTT. It specifies CAISEEREAEAFF.

This sequence joins TRBV11-1 and TRBJ2-1, with 8 bases aligning to TRBD2. The CDR3 sequence is 15 residues long. Germline lookup yields CDR1 SGHAT and CDR2 FQDESV (reference sequence). V gave up 5 bases and J gave up 6 bases; unmatched junction bases: 9. This chain's CDR3 is CASSPAGAMGNEQFF. The DNA for the CDR3 is TGTGCCAGCAGCCCAGCGGGGGCTATGGGCAATGAGCAGTTCTTC.

V gene TRBV6-5 combines with J gene TRBJ1-1; TRBD1 matches 8 bases. This CDR3 comprises 14 residues. V gave up 6 bases and J gave up 11 bases; unmatched junction bases: 14. Germline V CDR1 and CDR2: MNHEY, SVGAGI. This CDR3 reads CASRRLGQESVAFF. CDR3 DNA sequence: TGTGCCAGCAGGCGGCTGGGACAGGAATCGGTTGCTTTCTTT.